This T cell receptor beta chain was sequenced for a study of shared T cell receptors in the human thymus. Only in-frame clones appear in the TCRdb table, and some are missing; sequencing was by immunoSEQ multiplex PCR. Of about 380,000 clones listed, 85% to 95% are singletons. The germline V gene encodes CDR1 MDHEN and CDR2 SYDVKM. The CDR3 extends over 15 amino acids. V lost 2 bases, J lost 2 bases, and 3 bases stayed unmatched. Material: thymocytes. The source of this sequence is a human donor. V gene TRBV28 combines with J gene TRBJ2-1, with 7 bases lining up with TRBD2. This chain's CDR3 is CASSLGGRAYNEQFF. CDR3 DNA: TGTGCCAGCAGTTTAGGGGGGAGGGCCTACAATGAGCAGTTCTTC.